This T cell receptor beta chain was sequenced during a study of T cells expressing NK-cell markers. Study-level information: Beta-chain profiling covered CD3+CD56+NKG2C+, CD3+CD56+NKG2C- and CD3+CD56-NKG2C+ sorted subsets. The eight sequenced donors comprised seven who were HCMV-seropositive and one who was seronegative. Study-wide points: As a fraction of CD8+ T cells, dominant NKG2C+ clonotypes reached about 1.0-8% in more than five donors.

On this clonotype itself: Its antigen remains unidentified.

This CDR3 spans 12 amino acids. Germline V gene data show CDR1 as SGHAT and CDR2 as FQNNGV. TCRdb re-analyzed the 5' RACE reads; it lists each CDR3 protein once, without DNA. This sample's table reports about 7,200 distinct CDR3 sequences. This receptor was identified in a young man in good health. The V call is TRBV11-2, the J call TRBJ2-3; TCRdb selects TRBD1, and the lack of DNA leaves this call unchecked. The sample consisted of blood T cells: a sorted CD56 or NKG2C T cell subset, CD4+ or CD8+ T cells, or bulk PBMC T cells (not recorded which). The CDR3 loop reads CASSLARDTQYF.